A single sample gave rise to the 19 T cell receptor beta chains below, sequenced in a study of cytomegalovirus exposure and HLA in healthy donors. The primer mix had 60 Vbeta and 13 Jbeta primers. TCRdb keeps only in-frame clones here, not all; method: immunoSEQ multiplex PCR. The data hold around 130,000 clones, with approximately 82% observed a single time. The source material was PBMCs. All receptors come from a boy aged 2 to 9 in good health and CMV-seronegative.

The chain is built from TRBV21-1 and TRBJ2-3; the D call TRBD2 from the table was never checked on the DNA. TRBV21-1 is a pseudogene segment. This CDR3 contains 15 residues. CDR3 coding DNA: TGTGCCAGCAGCAAAAGGCGGGAGTGGGGGGATACGCAGTATTTT. Protein: CASSKRREWGDTQYF.

Written as DNA, the CDR3 is TGTGCCAGTATGACAGGAGCCAAAAACATTCAGTACTTC. Encoded protein: CASMTGAKNIQYF. The chain is built from TRBV6-1 and TRBJ2-4; TRBD1 might be the D (6 bases). Germline V gives CDR1 MNHNS, CDR2 SASEGT. The V end was cut by 9 bases, the J end by 0 bases, with 9 bases between. The CDR3 length is 13 residues.

The chain carries TRBV18 and TRBJ1-5, with 9 bases that match TRBD1. Trimming cost V 3 bases and J 7 bases; bases outside gene matches: 7. This CDR3 is built from 15 residues. Germline lookup yields CDR1 KGHSH and CDR2 LQKENI. In DNA form, the CDR3 reads TGTGCCAGCTCACCTCCGGGACAGGGACGGCAGCCCCAGCATTTT. The encoded protein is CASSPPGQGRQPQHF.

This chain connects TRBV5-1 to TRBJ1-3; TRBD1 might be the D (6 bases). This CDR3 spans 17 amino acids. Trimming left V 2 bases short and J 2 bases short, with 17 bases between. Germline V gene data show CDR1 as SGHRS and CDR2 as YFSETQ. This CDR3 is CASSLSLGHGTGNTIYF. CDR3 bases: TGCGCCAGCAGCTTATCTCTGGGACACGGTACTGGAAACACCATATATTTT.

The chain combines TRBV5-1 with TRBJ2-5, with TRBD2 identical over 10 bases. The J call is doubtful: the DNA matches TRBJ2-7 better. This CDR3 has 15 residues. Germline CDR1 and CDR2: SGHRS and YFSETQ. CDR3: CASSSLAGVSYEQYF. The CDR3, as DNA: TGCGCCAGCAGCTCCCTAGCGGGGGTCTCCTACGAGCAGTACTTC.

The gene calls are TRBV2 and TRBJ1-1; D is unclear. The CDR3 has 14 amino acids. Between the trimmed V and J ends, which lost 6 bases and 4 bases, there was a span of 15 bases. In germline, CDR1 is SNHLY, CDR2 FYNNEI. In DNA, the CDR3 is TGTGCCAGCAGGTGGTGGGCCCTGGGCACTGAAGCTTTCTTT. Translation: CASRWWALGTEAFF.

This clone was detected only a few times. The chain employs TRBV6-4 and TRBJ2-3, with D unresolved. Per germline, CDR1 MRHNA and CDR2 SNTAGT. This CDR3 is built from 15 residues. The germline V and J ends were trimmed by 0 bases and 4 bases, with 11 bases remaining between them. This chain's CDR3 is CASSDSSSYADTQYF. In DNA form, the CDR3 reads TGTGCCAGCAGTGACTCGAGTTCTTACGCAGATACGCAGTATTTT.

This clone was detected only a few times. The rearrangement links TRBV4-3 to TRBJ2-7; 7 nucleotides agree with TRBD2. The CDR3 has 15 amino acids. Germline CDR1 is LGHNA and CDR2 is YSLEER. V lost 2 bases, J lost 0 bases, and 4 bases stayed unmatched. The DNA of the CDR3 is TGCGCCAGCAGCCAAAAGACTAGCAGCTCCTACGAGCAGTACTTC. It is translated as CASSQKTSSSYEQYF.

This chain's CDR3 is CASSWGTGGAGGYTF. The CDR3, as DNA: TGTGCCAGCAGCTGGGGGACAGGGGGCGCCGGGGGCTACACCTTC. The chain has TRBV5-4 and TRBJ1-2, with 12 bases aligning to TRBD1. V gave up 3 bases and J gave up 8 bases; unmatched junction bases: 8. Germline V lookup: CDR1 SGHNT, CDR2 YYREEE (reference sequence). The CDR3 consists of 15 residues.

The V and J genes are TRBV27 and TRBJ1-4, with 8 bases matching TRBD1. The V gene's germline CDR1 is MNHEY and CDR2 SMNVEV (reference sequence). The CDR3 runs to 14 residues. V trimming: 8 bases; J trimming: 7 bases; junction bases outside the gene matches: 9. The DNA of the CDR3 is TGTGCCAGCGCCGACAGGGGTTTGTTTGAAAAACTGTTTTTT. This gives the protein CASADRGLFEKLFF.

This clone was seen a handful of times. The chain carries TRBV5-1 and TRBJ1-1, with D maybe TRBD1 (5 bases). CDR1 and CDR2 from the germline V gene are SGHRS and YFSETQ. The CDR3 consists of 13 residues. With 2 bases removed from V and 1 base from J, the gap between germline ends came to 6 bases. The CDR3 loop reads CASSFRGNTEAFF. Here the CDR3 DNA reads TGCGCCAGCAGCTTTAGGGGGAACACTGAAGCTTTCTTT.

This clone is a singleton in its sample. This rearrangement joins TRBV6-5 to TRBJ1-1; 7 bases are a match to TRBD1. This CDR3 contains 15 residues. Per the germline V gene, CDR1 is MNHEY and CDR2 is SVGAGI. The junction had 6 bases not matched to a gene; V was cut back by 5 bases and J by 0 bases. This CDR3 is CASSRRDRVNTEAFF. In nucleotides, the CDR3 is TGTGCCAGCAGTCGACGGGACAGAGTGAACACTGAAGCTTTCTTT.

This chain joins TRBV2 and TRBJ2-2; 9 positions match TRBD1. Losses at the gene ends were 7 bases for V and 0 bases for J; bases not matched to a gene: 6. The germline CDR1 and CDR2 sequences are SNHLY and FYNNEI. The CDR3 is 16 amino acids. CDR3 sequence reads: CASKGDRAANTGELFF. The CDR3, as DNA: TGTGCCAGCAAGGGGGACAGGGCCGCGAACACCGGGGAGCTGTTTTTT.

The J gene is TRBJ1-1, the V gene TRBV7-9; 8 bases match TRBD1. Unmatched junction bases numbered 5, after V lost 1 base and J lost 1 base. The CDR3 length is 16 residues. CDR1 is SEHNR, CDR2 FQNEAQ, per germline (reference sequence). CDR3 region: CASSLGQGAPNTEAFF. Written as DNA, the CDR3 is TGTGCCAGCAGCTTAGGGCAGGGGGCGCCGAACACTGAAGCTTTCTTT.

This clone showed up just once. CDR3 sequence reads: CASSLGAGGDYEQYF. The CDR3 nucleotides read TGTGCCAGCAGCTTAGGCGCAGGGGGAGACTACGAGCAGTACTTC. The V call is TRBV7-2, the J call TRBJ2-5; 7 bases align to TRBD1. The J call may be wrong; the DNA end is better matched by TRBJ2-7. Germline V CDR1 and CDR2: SGHTA, FQGNSA. The CDR3 runs to 15 residues.

The gene calls are TRBV18 and TRBJ2-5; D possibly corresponds to TRBD1 (6 bases). V dropped 0 bases and J dropped 5 bases, with 16 bases sitting between them. Per germline, CDR1 KGHSH and CDR2 LQKENI. This CDR3 has 16 residues. The CDR3 sequence: CASSPPRQVGLETQYF. In nucleotides, the CDR3 is TGTGCCAGCTCACCACCGAGACAGGTGGGCCTGGAGACCCAGTACTTC.

A word on this clone: Other DNA sequences of this sample code for an identical CDR3. The chain couples TRBV2 to TRBJ1-5; TRBD1 is a possible D gene (6 bases). CDR1 and CDR2 (germline): SNHLY, FYNNEI. Trimming took off 6 bases at V and 4 bases at J, with 10 bases between the two ends. The CDR3 loop spans 13 amino acids. The CDR3 coding sequence is TGTGCCAGCAGAACGACAGGAAATCAGCCCCAGCATTTT. It translates to CASRTTGNQPQHF.

There are a few counts of this clone. This chain uses TRBV19 with TRBJ2-1, with 7 bases identical to TRBD2. With 9 bases clipped from V and 7 bases from J, the junction kept 9 bases outside the gene matches. Germline CDR1 is LNHDA and CDR2 is SQIVND (reference sequence). CDR3 length: 13 residues. The CDR3 region has the DNA TGTGCCAGCGGGGGGAGATGGGTGAATGAGCAGTTCTTC. This gives the protein CASGGRWVNEQFF.

The table lists this clone with a count of one. The V and J genes are TRBV27 and TRBJ2-5, with 7 nucleotides matching TRBD1. J was trimmed by 4 bases and V by 6 bases; bases with no gene match: 11. The CDR3 is 15 amino acids. Germline lookup yields CDR1 MNHEY and CDR2 SMNVEV (reference sequence). The CDR3 DNA reads TGTGCCAGCAGGTTGAAACAGGGGTCAATAGAGACCCAGTACTTC. Protein sequence: CASRLKQGSIETQYF.